The 16 T cell receptor beta chains in this list originate from one sample, sequenced in a study of T cell responses to AZD1222 COVID-19 vaccine. TCRdb's table, derived via immunoSEQ multiplex PCR, lists solely in-frame clones and lacks some. The sample holds about 120,000 clones; around nine tenths are singletons and the top ten take 1.5% to 2%. The sample in question was peripheral blood, obtained 28 days after the second AZD1222 dose. All receptors derive from an adult who received the AZD1222 COVID-19 vaccine.

The rearrangement links TRBV10-2 to TRBJ2-7, with D tentatively TRBD1 or TRBD2 (5 bases each). The CDR3 runs 12 residues. Trimming took off 4 bases at V and 6 bases at J, with 10 bases between the two ends. Germline V gives CDR1 WSHSY, CDR2 SAAADI. The chain's CDR3 is CASSVSGREQYF. Written as DNA, the CDR3 is TGCGCCAGCAGTGTATCGGGGCGCGAGCAGTACTTC.

V and J are TRBV27 and TRBJ2-2; D not resolved. V was pared by 3 bases and J by 5 bases, with 10 bases between. This CDR3 has 14 amino acids. CDR1 is MNHEY and CDR2 is SMNVEV in the germline V gene (reference sequence). The CDR3 DNA reads as TGTGCCAGCAGTTTTGGGCCTTCTACCGGGGAGCTGTTTTTT. This translates into CASSFGPSTGELFF.

This chain uses TRBV5-1 with TRBJ2-7, with D maybe TRBD2 (6 bases). The CDR3 covers 14 residues. Trimming removed 4 bases from V and 2 bases from J, with 13 bases in between. Per the germline V gene, CDR1 is SGHRS and CDR2 is YFSETQ. This chain's CDR3 is CASSRGTATYEQYF. The CDR3 DNA sequence: TGCGCCAGCAGCCGGGGGACGGCCACCTACGAGCAGTACTTC.

The V and J genes are TRBV7-9 and TRBJ1-3; D call uncertain. V gave up 1 base and J gave up 4 bases, with 5 bases separating them. In germline, CDR1 is SEHNR, CDR2 FQNEAQ (reference sequence). The CDR3 is 13 residues long. CDR3 nucleotide sequence: TGTGCCAGCAGCTTAGATCAGGGAAACACCATATATTTT. Amino acids: CASSLDQGNTIYF.

The chain joins TRBV7-3 to TRBJ2-2; 7 positions agree with TRBD2. The CDR3 spans 15 residues. V shed 1 base, J shed 3 bases, and the junction held 2 bases outside the gene matches. Germline CDR1 and CDR2: SGHTA and FQGTGA. The CDR3 coding sequence is TGTGCCAGCAGCTTAATGGGAGGGTACACCGGGGAGCTGTTTTTT. Translating gives CASSLMGGYTGELFF.

J is TRBJ2-5 and V is TRBV2; 8 bases fit TRBD2. Germline CDR1 SNHLY, CDR2 FYNNEI. Unmatched junction bases numbered 17, after V lost 6 bases and J lost 2 bases. This CDR3 is built from 18 residues. CDR3 loop: CASSPTGLAGGPQETQYF. In nucleotides, the CDR3 is TGTGCCAGCAGCCCCACAGGGCTCGCGGGAGGACCTCAAGAGACCCAGTACTTC.

The V gene is TRBV5-1, the J gene TRBJ2-7, with 7 nucleotides matching TRBD2. Germline V lookup: CDR1 SGHRS, CDR2 YFSETQ. Unmatched junction bases numbered 5, after V lost 1 base and J lost 4 bases. The CDR3 is 14 amino acids. CDR3 amino acids: CASSLTSATYEQYF. The CDR3 nucleotides are TGCGCCAGCAGCTTGACTAGCGCAACTTACGAGCAGTACTTC.

This chain uses TRBV6-5 with TRBJ2-7; D perhaps matches TRBD2 (5 bases). Germline CDR1 MNHEY, CDR2 SVGAGI. Trimming left V 5 bases short and J 3 bases short, with 14 bases between. The CDR3 sequence is 14 residues long. The CDR3 sequence: CASSPSGGSYEQYF. The CDR3 DNA reads as TGTGCCAGCAGTCCGTCAGGTGGGAGCTACGAGCAGTACTTC.

V is TRBV5-1 and J is TRBJ2-2; no clear D. The CDR3 length is 14 residues. Per the germline V gene, CDR1 is SGHRS and CDR2 is YFSETQ. V lost 5 bases to trimming and J lost 0 bases, with 8 bases between them. CDR3 region: CASSIQPNTGELFF. The CDR3, as DNA: TGCGCCAGCAGTATCCAGCCGAACACCGGGGAGCTGTTTTTT.

V and J are TRBV19 and TRBJ1-4; the D gene is possibly TRBD1 (5 bases). Germline CDR1 reads LNHDA; CDR2 reads SQIVND (reference sequence). The CDR3 covers 17 residues. V dropped 5 bases and J dropped 0 bases, with 16 bases sitting between them. CDR3 loop: CASSSPRGSTTNEKLFF. The CDR3 DNA reads TGTGCCAGTAGTTCCCCAAGGGGAAGTACAACTAATGAAAAACTGTTTTTT. The whole variable domain, remainder taken from reference TRBV19 and TRBJ1-4, is DGGITQSPKYLFRKEGQNVTLSCEQNLNHDAMYWYRQDPGQGLRLIYYSQIVNDFQKGDIAEGYSVSREKKESFPLTVTSAQKNPTAFYLCASSSPRGSTTNEKLFFGSGTQLSVL.

This chain uses TRBV9 with TRBJ1-3; a weak D match, TRBD1 (5 bases). The V and J ends lost 4 bases and 0 bases respectively, with 14 bases between them. The germline V gene encodes CDR1 SGDLS and CDR2 YYNGEE. The CDR3 is made up of 16 amino acids. In DNA form, the CDR3 reads TGTGCCAGCAGCAACCCCGGGACGGTCTCTGGAAACACCATATATTTT. Its protein product is CASSNPGTVSGNTIYF.

The chain carries TRBV7-6 and TRBJ2-2; 12 bases agree with TRBD2. The CDR3 is made up of 17 amino acids. Germline V lookup: CDR1 SGHVS, CDR2 FNYEAQ. The J segment lost 0 bases and the V segment lost 6 bases, leaving 5 bases of the junction unmatched. The DNA for the CDR3 is TGTGCCAGCAGTTTTACTAGCGGGAGGACGAACACCGGGGAGCTGTTTTTT. Residues: CASSFTSGRTNTGELFF.

The V gene is TRBV19, the J gene TRBJ1-5; D possibly corresponds to TRBD1 (5 bases). CDR3 length: 14 residues. Germline CDR1 is LNHDA and CDR2 is SQIVND (reference sequence). V was pared by 1 base and J by 2 bases, with 6 bases between. DNA of the CDR3: TGTGCCAGTAGTATAGGGGACCGCAATCAGCCCCAGCATTTT. Encoded protein: CASSIGDRNQPQHF. Supplemented by reference TRBV19 and TRBJ1-5, the full variable domain reads DGGITQSPKYLFRKEGQNVTLSCEQNLNHDAMYWYRQDPGQGLRLIYYSQIVNDFQKGDIAEGYSVSREKKESFPLTVTSAQKNPTAFYLCASSIGDRNQPQHFGDGTRLSIL.

The chain has TRBV28 and TRBJ1-3; D not resolved. The germline V gene encodes CDR1 MDHEN and CDR2 SYDVKM. Deletions cut 5 bases from V and 0 bases from J, with 20 bases between. The CDR3 spans 18 residues. The CDR3 DNA reads TGTGCCAGCAGTACCTCGTGGGTGATCTTCAGCTCTGGAAACACCATATATTTT. Translation: CASSTSWVIFSSGNTIYF.

V and J are TRBV7-2 and TRBJ2-7, with no clear D. CDR3 size: 13 residues. V lost 1 base and J 6 bases, leaving 10 bases between the germline ends. Germline V lookup: CDR1 SGHTA, CDR2 FQGNSA. This CDR3 reads CASSLGHRAEQYF. CDR3 sequence (DNA): TGTGCCAGCAGCTTAGGTCACCGGGCCGAGCAGTACTTC.

This chain links TRBV7-9 with TRBJ2-1, with D tentatively TRBD1 (5 bases). V lost 5 bases and J lost 8, with 10 bases in between. CDR3 length: 12 amino acids. Germline values: CDR1 SEHNR, CDR2 FQNEAQ (reference sequence). CDR3 in amino acids: CASSEIGDEQFF. The CDR3, as DNA: TGTGCCAGCAGCGAAATAGGGGATGAGCAGTTCTTC.